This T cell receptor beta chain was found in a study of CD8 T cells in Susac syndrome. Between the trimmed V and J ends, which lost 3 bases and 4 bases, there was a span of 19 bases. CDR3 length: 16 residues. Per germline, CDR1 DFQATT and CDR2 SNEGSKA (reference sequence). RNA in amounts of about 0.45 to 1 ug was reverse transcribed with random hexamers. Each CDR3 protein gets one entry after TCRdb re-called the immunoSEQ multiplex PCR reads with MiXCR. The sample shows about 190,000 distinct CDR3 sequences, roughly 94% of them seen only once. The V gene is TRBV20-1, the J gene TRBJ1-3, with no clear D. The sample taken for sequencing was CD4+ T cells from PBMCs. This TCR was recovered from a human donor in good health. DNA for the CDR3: TGCAGTGCTAGTCCCCCCGGACCCTTGACGGGAAACACCATATATTTT. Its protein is CSASPPGPLTGNTIYF.